This T cell receptor (beta chain) was sequenced in a study of blood T cell repertoires in COVID-19. Turning to the study itself: The cDNA or gDNA used as material had been derived from T cells, B-cell-depleted T cells, or PBMCs.

Germline values: CDR1 SQVTM, CDR2 ANQGSEA. The CDR3 loop spans 11 amino acids. One Seattle source followed patients from active infection through their disease course. In the authors' methods: Estimated nucleated cell counts came from reference gene primer amplification. Assay: immunoSEQ multiplex PCR; the TCRdb copy retains only in-frame clones and omits some. V and J calls and clone size are as listed in that table; D and trimming were resolved from the DNA. Of nearly 350,000 clones in the sample, about nine tenths were seen once. The chain uses TRBV29-1 and TRBJ2-5; TRBD1 might be the D (6 bases). The receptor was isolated from a woman between 50 and 59 years old with COVID-19, enrolled during active disease. The source material was peripheral blood. The CDR3, as DNA: TGCAGTCAGGGGCAGCGAGAGACCCAGTACTTC. Translated: CSQGQRETQYF.